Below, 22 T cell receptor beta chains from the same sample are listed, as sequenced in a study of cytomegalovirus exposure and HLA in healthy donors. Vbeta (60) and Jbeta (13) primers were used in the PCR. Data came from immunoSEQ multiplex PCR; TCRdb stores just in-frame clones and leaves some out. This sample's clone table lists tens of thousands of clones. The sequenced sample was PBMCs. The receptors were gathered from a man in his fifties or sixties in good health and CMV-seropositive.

As DNA, the CDR3 is TGTGCCAGCAGCTATGGGGACAGGGTTTATTCACCCCTCCACTTT. It codes for CASSYGDRVYSPLHF. This rearrangement joins TRBV5-6 to TRBJ1-6, with 9 bases aligning to TRBD1. From germline, CDR1 is SGHDT and CDR2 YYEEEE. Trimming took 3 bases from V and 8 from J; bases not matched to a gene: 6. The CDR3 loop spans 15 amino acids.

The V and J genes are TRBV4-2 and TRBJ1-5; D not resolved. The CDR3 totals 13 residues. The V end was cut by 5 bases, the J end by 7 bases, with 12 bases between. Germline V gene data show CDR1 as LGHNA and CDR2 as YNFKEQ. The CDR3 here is CASSVQLQQPQHF. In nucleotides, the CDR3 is TGTGCCAGCAGCGTACAGCTTCAACAGCCCCAGCATTTT.

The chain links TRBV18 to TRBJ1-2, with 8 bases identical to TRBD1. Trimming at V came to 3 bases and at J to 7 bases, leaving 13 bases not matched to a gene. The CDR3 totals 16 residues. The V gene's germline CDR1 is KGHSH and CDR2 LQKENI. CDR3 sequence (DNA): TGTGCCAGCTCACCTCTTTTCATCCAGGGGGCAGGTGGCTACACCTTC. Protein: CASSPLFIQGAGGYTF.

CDR3 sequence (DNA): TGCGCCAGCAGGGTCCAGGGACTTCAAGAGACCCAGTACTTC. Protein sequence: CASRVQGLQETQYF. The rearrangement uses TRBV5-1 and TRBJ2-5; weak D call: TRBD2 (6 bases). The V end was cut by 5 bases, the J end by 2 bases, with 13 bases between. CDR3 length equals 14 residues. Germline V gene sequence: CDR1 SGHRS, CDR2 YFSETQ.

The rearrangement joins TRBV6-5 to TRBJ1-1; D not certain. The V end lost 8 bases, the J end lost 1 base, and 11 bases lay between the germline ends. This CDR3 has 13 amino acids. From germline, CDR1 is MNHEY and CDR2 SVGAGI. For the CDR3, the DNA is TGTGCCAGCCGTGCGGGTAGGAACACTGAAGCTTTCTTT. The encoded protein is CASRAGRNTEAFF.

CDR3 sequence reads: CASSLARPADEKLFF. The CDR3 nucleotides are TGTGCCAGCAGCTTAGCGAGGCCCGCGGATGAAAAACTGTTTTTT. The genes are TRBV7-9 and TRBJ1-4; D call uncertain. This CDR3 is built from 15 residues. Germline V gene lookup returns CDR1 SEHNR and CDR2 FQNEAQ (reference sequence). V shed 0 bases and J shed 6 bases, with 11 bases lying between them.

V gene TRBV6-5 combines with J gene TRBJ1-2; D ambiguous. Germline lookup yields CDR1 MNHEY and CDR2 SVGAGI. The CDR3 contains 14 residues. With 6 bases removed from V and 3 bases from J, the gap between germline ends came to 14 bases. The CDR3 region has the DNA TGTGCCAGCAGCATGGCCGGGAGCTACTATGGCTACACCTTC. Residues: CASSMAGSYYGYTF.

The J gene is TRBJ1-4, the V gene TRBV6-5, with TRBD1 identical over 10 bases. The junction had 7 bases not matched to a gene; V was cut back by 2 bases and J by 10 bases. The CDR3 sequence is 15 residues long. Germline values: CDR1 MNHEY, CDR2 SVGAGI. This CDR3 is CASSYLGQGIGKLFF. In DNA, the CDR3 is TGTGCCAGCAGTTACCTGGGACAGGGGATAGGAAAACTGTTTTTT.

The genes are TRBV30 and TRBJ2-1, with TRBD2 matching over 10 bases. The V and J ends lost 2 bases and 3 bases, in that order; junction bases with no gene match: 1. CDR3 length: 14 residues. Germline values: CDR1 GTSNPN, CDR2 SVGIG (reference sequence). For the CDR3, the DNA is TGTGCCTGGAGTCTAGCGGGGGTCTACAATGAGCAGTTCTTC. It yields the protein CAWSLAGVYNEQFF.

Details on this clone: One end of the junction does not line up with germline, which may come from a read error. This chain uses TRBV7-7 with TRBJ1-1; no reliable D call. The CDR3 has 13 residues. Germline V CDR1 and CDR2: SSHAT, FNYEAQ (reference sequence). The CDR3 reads CASSFSKNTEAFF. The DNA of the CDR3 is TGTGCTAGCAGCTTTAGCAAGAACACTGAAGCTTTCTTT.

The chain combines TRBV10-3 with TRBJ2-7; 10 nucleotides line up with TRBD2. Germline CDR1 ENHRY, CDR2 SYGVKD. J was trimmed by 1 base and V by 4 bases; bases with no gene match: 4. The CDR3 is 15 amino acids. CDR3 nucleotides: TGTGCCATCAGTGGTGCTAGCGGGAGTTCCTACGAGCAGTACTTC. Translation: CAISGASGSSYEQYF.

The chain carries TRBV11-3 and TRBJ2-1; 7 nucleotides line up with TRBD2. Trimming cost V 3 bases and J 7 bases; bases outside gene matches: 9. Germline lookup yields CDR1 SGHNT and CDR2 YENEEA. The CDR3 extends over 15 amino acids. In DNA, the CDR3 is TGTGCCAGCAGCTTGGCTAGCGGCCCATGGAATGAGCAGTTCTTC. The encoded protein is CASSLASGPWNEQFF.

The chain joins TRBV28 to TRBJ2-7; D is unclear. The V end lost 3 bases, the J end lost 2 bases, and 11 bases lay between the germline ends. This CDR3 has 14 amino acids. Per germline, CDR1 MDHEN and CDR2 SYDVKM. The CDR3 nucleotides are TGTGCCAGCAGTTTGCTCGACACCCCCTACGAGCAGTACTTC. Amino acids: CASSLLDTPYEQYF. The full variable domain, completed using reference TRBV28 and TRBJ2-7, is DVKVTQSSRYLVKRTGEKVFLECVQDMDHENMFWYRQDPGLGLRLIYFSYDVKMKEKGDIPEGYSVSREKKERFSLILESASTNQTSMYLCASSLLDTPYEQYFGPGTRLTVT.

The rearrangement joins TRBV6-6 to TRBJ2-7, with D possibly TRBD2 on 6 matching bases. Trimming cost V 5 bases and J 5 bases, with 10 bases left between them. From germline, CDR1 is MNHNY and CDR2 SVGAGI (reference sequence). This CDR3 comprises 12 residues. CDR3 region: CASSRGLNEQYF. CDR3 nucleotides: TGTGCCAGCAGTCGGGGACTCAACGAGCAGTACTTC.

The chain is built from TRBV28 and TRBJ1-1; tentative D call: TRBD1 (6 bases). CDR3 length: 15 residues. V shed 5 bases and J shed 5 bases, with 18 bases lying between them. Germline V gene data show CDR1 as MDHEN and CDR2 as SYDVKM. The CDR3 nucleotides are TGTGCCAGCAGTCTAGGGGTCTTCCAGGGGACTGAAGCTTTCTTT. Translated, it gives CASSLGVFQGTEAFF. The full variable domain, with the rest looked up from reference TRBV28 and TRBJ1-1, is DVKVTQSSRYLVKRTGEKVFLECVQDMDHENMFWYRQDPGLGLRLIYFSYDVKMKEKGDIPEGYSVSREKKERFSLILESASTNQTSMYLCASSLGVFQGTEAFFGQGTRLTVV.

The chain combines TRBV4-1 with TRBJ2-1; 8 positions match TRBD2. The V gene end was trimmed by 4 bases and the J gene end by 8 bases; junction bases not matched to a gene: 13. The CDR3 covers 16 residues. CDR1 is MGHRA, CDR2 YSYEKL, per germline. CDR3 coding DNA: TGCGCCAGCAGCCGACCCGGGACTAGGGCTTTCGATGAGCAGTTCTTC. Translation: CASSRPGTRAFDEQFF.

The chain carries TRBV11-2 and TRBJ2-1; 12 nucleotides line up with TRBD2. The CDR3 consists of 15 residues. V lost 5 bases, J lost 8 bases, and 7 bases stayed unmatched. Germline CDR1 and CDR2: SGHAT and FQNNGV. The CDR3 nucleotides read TGTGCCAGCAGCCTAGCGGGAGGGCTATATGATGAGCAGTTCTTC. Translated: CASSLAGGLYDEQFF.

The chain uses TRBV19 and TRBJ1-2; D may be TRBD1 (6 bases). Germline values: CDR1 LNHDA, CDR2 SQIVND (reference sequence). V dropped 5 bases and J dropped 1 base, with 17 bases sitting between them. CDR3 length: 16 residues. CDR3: CASSFTDRNLNYGYTF. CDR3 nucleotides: TGTGCCAGTAGTTTTACTGACAGGAATCTTAACTATGGCTACACCTTC.

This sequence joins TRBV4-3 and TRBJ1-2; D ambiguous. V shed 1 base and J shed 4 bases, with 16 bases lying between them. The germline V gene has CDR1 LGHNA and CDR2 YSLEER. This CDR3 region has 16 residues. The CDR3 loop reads CASSQGASSGIYGYTF. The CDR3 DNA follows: TGCGCCAGCAGCCAAGGAGCTTCTTCGGGGATCTATGGCTACACCTTC.

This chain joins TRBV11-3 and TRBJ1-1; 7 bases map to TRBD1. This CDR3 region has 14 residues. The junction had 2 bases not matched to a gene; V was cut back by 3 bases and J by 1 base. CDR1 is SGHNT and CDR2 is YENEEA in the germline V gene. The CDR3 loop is CASSLTGPNTEAFF. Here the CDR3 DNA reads TGTGCCAGCAGCTTGACAGGGCCGAACACTGAAGCTTTCTTT.

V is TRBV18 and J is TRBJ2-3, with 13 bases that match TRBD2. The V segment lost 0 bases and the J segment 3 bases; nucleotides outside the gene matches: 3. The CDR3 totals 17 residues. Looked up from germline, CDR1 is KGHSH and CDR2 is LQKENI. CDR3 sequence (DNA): TGTGCCAGCTCACCACCAAGACTAGCGGGGGGTACAGATACGCAGTATTTT. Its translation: CASSPPRLAGGTDTQYF.

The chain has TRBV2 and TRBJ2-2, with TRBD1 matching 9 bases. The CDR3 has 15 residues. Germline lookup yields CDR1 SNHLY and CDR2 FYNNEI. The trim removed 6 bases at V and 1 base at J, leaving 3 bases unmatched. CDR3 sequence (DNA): TGTGCCAGCAGGTCGGGACAGGGGAACACCGGGGAGCTGTTTTTT. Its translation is CASRSGQGNTGELFF.